Listed below are T cell receptor beta chains from one sample, sequenced in a study of PD-1 blockade in classical Hodgkin lymphoma. Clones were read by immunoSEQ multiplex PCR, and TCRdb kept only the in-frame ones, dropping some. The table records around 41,000 clones, over 65% of them present only once. The sequencing used peripheral blood mononuclear cells (PBMCs), collected before the second cycle of nivolumab. The receptors shown here come from a human donor with classical Hodgkin lymphoma. The CDR3 runs from the conserved cysteine through the conserved F or W. D genes are given only for firm matches. Only part of the rows carry a size: once, few, many, or a class if the clone is expanded.

>TRBD1|few|TRBV6-5|16|TRBJ2-2
TGTGCCAGCAGTTCCCCGGGACAGGGGGCCTACGGGGAGCTGTTTTTT
CASSSPGQGAYGELFF
>-|few|TRBV12-1|17|TRBJ2-5
TGTGCCAGCGGAAACAAGGGGGTGGGAGCGTACCAAGAGACCCAGTACTTC
CASGNKGVGAYQETQYF
>-|few|TRBV4-1|15|TRBJ2-1
TGCGCCAGCAGCCAAGGGGCTGGGCGGGGCAATGAGCAGTTCTTC
CASSQGAGRGNEQFF
>TRBD1|-|TRBV5-5|17|TRBJ2-6
TGTGCCAGCAGCTTAGGGGACAGACACTCTGGGGCCAACGTCCTGACTTTC
CASSLGDRHSGANVLTF
>-|medium-sized|TRBV7-8|13|TRBJ1-5
TGTGCCAGCAGCTCCACCTCGGAGAACACCCAGCATTTT
CASSSTSENTQHF
>TRBD2|-|TRBV28|14|TRBJ2-1
TGTGCCAGCAGTCCTCTAGCGGGAATCAATGAGCAGTTCTTC
CASSPLAGINEQFF
>-|-|TRBV19|13|TRBJ2-7
TGTGCCAGTAGTATACTGGCGTCCTACGAGCAGTACTTC
CASSILASYEQYF
>-|few|TRBV4-3|18|TRBJ1-1
TGCGCCAGCAGCCAAGACCTAACGTGGCGGACGGCTAACGCTGAAGCTTTCTTT
CASSQDLTWRTANAEAFF
>TRBD1|-|TRBV7-2|17|TRBJ2-5
TGTGCCAGCAGCTTAGGGCAGGGGGCCCGGGGACAAGAGACCCAGTACTTC
CASSLGQGARGQETQYF
>-|-|TRBV7-9|15|TRBJ1-5
TGTGCCAGCAGCTTAGAGGGACAAGTCAATCAGCCCCAGCATTTT
CASSLEGQVNQPQHF
>-|-|TRBV28|13|TRBJ1-2
TGTGCCAGCGTCACGGGGGGTTCAGAGGGCTACACCTTC
CASVTGGSEGYTF
>-|few|TRBV6-5|11|TRBJ1-2
TGTGCCAGCAGGGATAACTATGGCTACACCTTC
CASRDNYGYTF
>-|-|TRBV28|13|TRBJ1-1
TGTGCCAGCGGGGAGGGGGTTTGGACTGAAGCTTTCTTT
CASGEGVWTEAFF
>-|-|TRBV5-6|14|TRBJ2-1
TGTGCCAGCAGCTTGTCTGGGACACACAATGAGCAGTTCTTC
CASSLSGTHNEQFF
>TRBD2|few|TRBV7-6|14|TRBJ2-7
TGTGCCAGCAGCTTAGGAGCGGGAGGCGGTGAGCAGTACTTC
CASSLGAGGGEQYF
>-|-|TRBV10-3|15|TRBJ2-1
TGTGCCATCAGAGAGCAGAGGAGCTCCTACAATGAGCAGTTCTTC
CAIREQRSSYNEQFF
>-|-|TRBV19|14|TRBJ2-3
TGTGCCAGTAAAACGCGGCGGGACACAGATACGCAGTATTTT
CASKTRRDTDTQYF
>TRBD2|once|TRBV7-9|19|TRBJ2-7
TGTGCCAGCAGCTCCAATCATGGGACTAGCGGGGGGAACTCCTACGAGCAGTACTTC
CASSSNHGTSGGNSYEQYF
>-|-|TRBV14|13|TRBJ1-1
TGTGCCAGCAGCCAAATCTTGAACACTGAAGCTTTCTTT
CASSQILNTEAFF
>-|-|TRBV9|13|TRBJ2-1
TGTGCCAGCAGCGTACGGGCCAGAGGGGGGGCGTTCTTC
CASSVRARGGAFF
>-|-|TRBV25-1|15|TRBJ2-7
TGTGCCAGCAGGGCTTCCTGGGGAGGAAGATACGAGCAGTACTTC
CASRASWGGRYEQYF
>-|medium-sized|TRBV7-9|16|TRBJ1-5
TGTGCCAGCAGTCCCCCGGAAGGGGGAAACAATCAGCCCCAGCATTTT
CASSPPEGGNNQPQHF
>-|once|TRBV28|15|TRBJ1-4
TGTGCCAGCCTCCCAGGGAAGGAGGTAAATGAAAAACTGTTTTTT
CASLPGKEVNEKLFF
>TRBD2|-|TRBV14|19|TRBJ2-7
TGTGCCAGCAGCCAGGATAGGTGGCCTCTAGCGGGTTCAGGGAACGAGCAGTACTTC
CASSQDRWPLAGSGNEQYF
>TRBD2|-|TRBV28|17|TRBJ2-3
TGTGCCAGCAGTTTAGTCATGAAGACTAGCGGCACAGATACGCAGTATTTT
CASSLVMKTSGTDTQYF
>TRBD2|once|TRBV5-1|14|TRBJ2-7
TGCGCCAGCAGCGGTAGCGGGAGACTCAACGAGCAGTACTTC
CASSGSGRLNEQYF
>TRBD2|-|TRBV2|16|TRBJ2-5
TGTGCCAGCAGTGGGACGTCGAGCGGGGGAGGGGAGACCCAGTACTTC
CASSGTSSGGGETQYF
>TRBD1|-|TRBV6-5|15|TRBJ2-7
TGTGCCAGCAGTACCTCCGGGACAGGAACCTACGAGCAGTACTTC
CASSTSGTGTYEQYF
>-|once|TRBV29-1|11|TRBJ2-5
TGCAGCGTGTCCCAGAGCGAGACCCAGTACTTC
CSVSQSETQYF
>-|-|TRBV7-9|16|TRBJ1-5
TGTGCCAGCAGCGCCCGGGGCGGGGAGAACAATCAGCCCCAGCATTTT
CASSARGGENNQPQHF
>TRBD2|few|TRBV27|15|TRBJ2-7
TGTGCCAGCAGTTTATTTCGGGGGGGCCTTAACGAGCAGTACTTC
CASSLFRGGLNEQYF
>TRBD2|-|TRBV4-3|16|TRBJ2-1
TGCGCCAGCAGCCAAGACCCAGCGGGAGTGTACAATGAGCAGTTCTTC
CASSQDPAGVYNEQFF
>-|many|TRBV28|11|TRBJ1-5
TGTGCCAGCGGGGGTTTTCAGCCCCAGCATTTT
CASGGFQPQHF
>TRBD2|-|TRBV9|15|TRBJ2-1
TGTGCCAGCAGCTCCCCCGCGGGAGGGCCGAGAGAGCAGTTCTTC
CASSSPAGGPREQFF
>-|-|TRBV7-9|15|TRBJ1-1
TGTGCCAGCTTATTCGGGCAGGGCTTGAACACTGAAGCTTTCTTT
CASLFGQGLNTEAFF
>-|-|TRBV30|13|TRBJ1-2
TGTGCCTGGAGTGTAGGCGGGTCCTATGGCTACACCTTC
CAWSVGGSYGYTF
>-|once|TRBV19|14|TRBJ2-2
TGTGCCAGTAGTACGGCACCGAACACCGGGGAGCTGTTTTTT
CASSTAPNTGELFF
>-|-|TRBV6-1|15|TRBJ1-5
TGTGCCAGCAGGTCTACAGGGCTAAGCAATCAGCCCCAGCATTTT
CASRSTGLSNQPQHF
>-|-|TRBV27|14|TRBJ2-3
TGTGCCAGCCTATCCGGCAGCCGCACAGATACGCAGTATTTT
CASLSGSRTDTQYF
>-|-|TRBV20-1|11|TRBJ1-2
TGCAGGCTTCCGGGTCAATATGGCTACACCTTC
CRLPGQYGYTF
>-|-|TRBV2|12|TRBJ2-5
TGTGCCAGCAGTGAATTTCCAGAGACCCAGTACTTC
CASSEFPETQYF
>-|-|TRBV28|13|TRBJ2-7
TGTGCCAGCAGTGTGGACTACTCCTACGAGCAGTACTTC
CASSVDYSYEQYF